This T cell receptor (beta chain) was captured in a study of STAT3 mutations in large granular lymphocyte leukemia. Study in general: Roughly half the longitudinally sequenced T-LGLL patients had canonical STAT3 mutations.

General observations from the study: At least one immunodominant TCR beta clonotype appeared in every T-cell large granular lymphocyte leukemia patient. Treatment regimens differed across patients between samplings. All newly emerging clones after therapy were STAT3 wild type.

Sequenced by immunoSEQ multiplex PCR; TCRdb stores in-frame clones only, minus some. Of around 12,000 clones in the sample, roughly 80% were seen once. Comments on this clone: Its antigen is as yet unknown.

V was pared by 0 bases and J by 5 bases, with 13 bases between. There are 15 residues in the CDR3. In germline, CDR1 is MNHEY, CDR2 SVGAGI. Sequencing was performed on peripheral blood mononuclear cells. The gene calls are TRBV6-5 and TRBJ1-1; tentatively, D is TRBD1 (6 bases). This TCR was recovered from a man in his sixties with T-cell large granular lymphocyte leukemia. Some clones in this sample may be carry-over from other donors' samples. The CDR3 reads CASSYSGQRTTEAFF. The CDR3 DNA is TGTGCCAGCAGTTACTCAGGACAGCGGACGACTGAAGCTTTCTTT.